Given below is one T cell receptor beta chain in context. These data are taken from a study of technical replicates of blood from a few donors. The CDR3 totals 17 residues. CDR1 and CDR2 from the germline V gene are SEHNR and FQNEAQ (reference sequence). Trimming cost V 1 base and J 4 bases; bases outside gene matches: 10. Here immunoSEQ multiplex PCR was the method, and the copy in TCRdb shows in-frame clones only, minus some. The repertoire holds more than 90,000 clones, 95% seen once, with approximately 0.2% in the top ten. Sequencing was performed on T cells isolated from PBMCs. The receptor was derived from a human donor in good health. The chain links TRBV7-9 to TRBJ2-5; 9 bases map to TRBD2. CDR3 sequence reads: CASSLGVAGALGETQYF. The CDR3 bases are TGTGCCAGCAGCTTAGGGGTAGCGGGAGCTTTGGGAGAGACCCAGTACTTC.